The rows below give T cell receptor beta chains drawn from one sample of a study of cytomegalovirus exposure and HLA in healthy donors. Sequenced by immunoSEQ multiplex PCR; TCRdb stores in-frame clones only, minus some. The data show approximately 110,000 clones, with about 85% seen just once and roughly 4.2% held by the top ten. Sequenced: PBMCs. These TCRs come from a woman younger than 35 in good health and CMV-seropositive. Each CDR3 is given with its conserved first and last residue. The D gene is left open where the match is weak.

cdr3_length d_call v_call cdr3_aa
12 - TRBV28 CASSFSVQPQHF
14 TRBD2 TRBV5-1 CASSLAGGTYEQYF
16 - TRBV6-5 CASSYDRGYQQETQYF
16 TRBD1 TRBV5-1 CASSLTGTGPTDTQYF
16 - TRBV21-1 CASSRYGLALPDTQYF
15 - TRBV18 CASSREAAHSYEQYF
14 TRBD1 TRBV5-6 CASSQGAEGTEAFF
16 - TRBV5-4 CASSLDLAGSGAEQFF
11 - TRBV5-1 CASSQINEQFF
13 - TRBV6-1 CASSEGLALEAFF
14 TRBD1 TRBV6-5 CASSSGQGLETQYF
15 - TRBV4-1 CASSQVGVSTDTQYF
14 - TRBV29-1 CSVEIQRDFREQFF
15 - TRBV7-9 CASSLGGYSNQPQHF
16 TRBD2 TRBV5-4 CASRGTSGSVYNEQFF